This T cell receptor (beta chain) was identified in a study of blood T cell repertoires in COVID-19. Whole-study context: COVID-19 samples from acute and convalescent phases originated in the United States, Italy and Spain. Sources were T cells, B-cell-depleted T cells, or PBMCs; the material itself was cDNA or gDNA.

The CDR3 spans 14 residues. Between the trimmed V and J ends, which lost 7 bases and 8 bases, there was a span of 19 bases. Per germline, CDR1 SGHTS and CDR2 YDEGEE. As processed by the authors: Reference gene primer amplification gave estimated nucleated cell counts. Profiling relied on immunoSEQ multiplex PCR, and the TCRdb table lists in-frame clones only, not all of them. V, J and clone size reflect that table, while D and trimming were determined from the DNA. The sample holds about 140,000 clones, 84% seen once. Seattle-derived patients entered the study during active infection and were followed longitudinally.

V and J are TRBV5-8 and TRBJ2-4, with D tentatively TRBD2 (6 bases). Sequencing was done on a sample of peripheral blood. The source of this sequence is a man in his thirties or forties with COVID-19, enrolled during active disease. This CDR3 reads CASAWAAGPDIQYF. The CDR3 bases are TGTGCCAGCGCATGGGCTGCGGGGCCGGACATTCAGTACTTC.